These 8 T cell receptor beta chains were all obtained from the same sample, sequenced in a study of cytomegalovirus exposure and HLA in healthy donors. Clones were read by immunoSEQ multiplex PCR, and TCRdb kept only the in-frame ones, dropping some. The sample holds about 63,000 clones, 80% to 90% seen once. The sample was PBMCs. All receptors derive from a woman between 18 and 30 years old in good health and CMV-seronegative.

CDR3 residues: CASSYSAAGAYEQYF. CDR3 DNA sequence: TGTGCCAGCAGTTACTCGGCGGCGGGAGCCTACGAGCAGTACTTC. The chain uses TRBV6-5 and TRBJ2-7; 7 bases match TRBD2. This CDR3 is 15 amino acids long. Germline values: CDR1 MNHEY, CDR2 SVGAGI. Losses at the gene ends were 0 bases for V and 2 bases for J; bases not matched to a gene: 4.

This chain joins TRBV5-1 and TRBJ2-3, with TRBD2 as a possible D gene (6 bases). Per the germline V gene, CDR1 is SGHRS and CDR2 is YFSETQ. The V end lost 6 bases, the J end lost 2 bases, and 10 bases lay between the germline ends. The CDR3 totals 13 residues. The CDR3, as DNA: TGCGCCAGCACCGGCGGGGACACAGATACGCAGTATTTT. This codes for CASTGGDTDTQYF.

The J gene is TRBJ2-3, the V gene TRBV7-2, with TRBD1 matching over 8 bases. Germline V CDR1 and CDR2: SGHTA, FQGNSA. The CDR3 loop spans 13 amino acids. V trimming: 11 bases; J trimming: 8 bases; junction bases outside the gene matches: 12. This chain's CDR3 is CAGSTGVVGTQYF. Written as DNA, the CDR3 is TGTGCCGGTTCGACAGGGGTGGTGGGTACGCAGTATTTT.

Here the CDR3 DNA reads TGTGCCAGCTCACCCCGGGCCGACTATCGGAACACTGAAGCTTTCTTT. Its translation is CASSPRADYRNTEAFF. V is TRBV18 and J is TRBJ1-1, with D unresolved. Trimming removed 3 bases at V and 1 base at J, with 15 bases between. The CDR3 totals 16 residues. The germline V gene encodes CDR1 KGHSH and CDR2 LQKENI.

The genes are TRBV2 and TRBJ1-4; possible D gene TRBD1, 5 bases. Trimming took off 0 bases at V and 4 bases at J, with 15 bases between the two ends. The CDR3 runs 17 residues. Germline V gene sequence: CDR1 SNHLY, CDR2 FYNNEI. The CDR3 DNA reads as TGTGCCAGCAGTGAAGCGCGGTTCTTCCAGGGTAATGAAAAACTGTTTTTT. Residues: CASSEARFFQGNEKLFF.

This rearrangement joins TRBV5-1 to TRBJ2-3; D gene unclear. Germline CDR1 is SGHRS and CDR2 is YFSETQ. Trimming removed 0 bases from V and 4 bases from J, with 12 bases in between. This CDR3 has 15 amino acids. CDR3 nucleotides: TGCGCCAGCAGCTTGGCCCTGGTAGTGGCAGATACGCAGTATTTT. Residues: CASSLALVVADTQYF.

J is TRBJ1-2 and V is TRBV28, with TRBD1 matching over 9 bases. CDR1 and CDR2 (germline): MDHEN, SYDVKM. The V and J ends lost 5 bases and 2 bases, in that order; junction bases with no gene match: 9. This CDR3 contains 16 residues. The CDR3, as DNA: TGTGCCAGCAGTGTCGCGCCGGGACAGGGAAACTATGGCTACACCTTC. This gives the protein CASSVAPGQGNYGYTF.

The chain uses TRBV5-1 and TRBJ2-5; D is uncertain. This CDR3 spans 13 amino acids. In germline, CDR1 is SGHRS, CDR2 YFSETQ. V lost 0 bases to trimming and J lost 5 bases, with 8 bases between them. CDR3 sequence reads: CASSLAQFETQYF. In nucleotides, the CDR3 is TGCGCCAGCAGCTTGGCACAGTTCGAGACCCAGTACTTC. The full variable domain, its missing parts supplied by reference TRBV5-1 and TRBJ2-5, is KAGVTQTPRYLIKTRGQQVTLSCSPISGHRSVSWYQQTPGQGLQFLFEYFSETQRNKGNFPGRFSGRQFSNSRSEMNVSTLELGDSALYLCASSLAQFETQYFGPGTRLLVL.